One sample yielded the 18 T cell receptor beta chains listed below, sequenced in a study of cytomegalovirus exposure and HLA in healthy donors. Vbeta (60) and Jbeta (13) primers were used in the PCR. Sequencing was performed with immunoSEQ multiplex PCR; in TCRdb, only in-frame clones are kept and a portion is missing. The data show tens of thousands of clones, with roughly four fifths seen just once and around 6% held by the top ten. Sequenced sample: PBMCs. These receptors were obtained from a woman aged 18-29 years in good health and CMV-seropositive.

The chain couples TRBV11-1 to TRBJ2-1, with TRBD2 matching over 11 bases. Trimming took 6 bases from V and 4 from J; bases not matched to a gene: 5. Per germline, CDR1 SGHAT and CDR2 FQDESV (reference sequence). This CDR3 region has 15 residues. In nucleotides, the CDR3 is TGTGCCAGCAGTCTACTAGCGGGAGAATACAATGAGCAGTTCTTC. Encoded protein: CASSLLAGEYNEQFF.

The chain carries TRBV6-6 and TRBJ2-2, with 9 bases aligning to TRBD1. The V gene end was trimmed by 6 bases and the J gene end by 3 bases; junction bases not matched to a gene: 8. The CDR3 is 16 residues long. Germline V lookup: CDR1 MNHNY, CDR2 SVGAGI (reference sequence). CDR3 sequence (DNA): TGTGCCAGCAGGGATGGGACAGGGCCCTACACCGGGGAGCTGTTTTTT. Protein sequence: CASRDGTGPYTGELFF.

There are many counts of this clone. Within the sample, other DNA sequences also encode this same CDR3. The chain links TRBV5-1 to TRBJ1-1, with D perhaps TRBD1 (6 bases). In germline, CDR1 is SGHRS, CDR2 YFSETQ. V shed 0 bases and J shed 3 bases, with 9 bases lying between them. The CDR3 runs 14 residues. CDR3 sequence reads: CASSLAGGYTEAFF. CDR3 DNA: TGCGCCAGCAGCTTGGCTGGGGGCTACACTGAAGCTTTCTTT.

The gene calls are TRBV4-1 and TRBJ1-5; D uncertain. Germline V lookup: CDR1 MGHRA, CDR2 YSYEKL. Trimming left V 4 bases short and J 3 bases short, with 10 bases between. This CDR3 has 14 residues. The CDR3 spells CASSPRVLNQPQHF. The CDR3 DNA is TGCGCCAGCAGCCCGAGGGTCCTCAATCAGCCCCAGCATTTT.

The chain couples TRBV30 to TRBJ2-5; 7 nucleotides match TRBD2. The CDR3 runs 14 residues. Trimming took 3 bases from V and 1 from J; bases not matched to a gene: 5. From germline, CDR1 is GTSNPN and CDR2 SVGIG (reference sequence). CDR3 protein: CAWSLGGSQETQYF. CDR3 DNA: TGTGCCTGGAGCCTCGGGGGGTCCCAAGAGACCCAGTACTTC.

The chain joins TRBV4-2 to TRBJ1-3; a weak D match, TRBD1 (5 bases). Germline V gene lookup returns CDR1 LGHNA and CDR2 YNFKEQ. Between the trimmed V and J ends, which lost 0 bases and 0 bases, there was a span of 9 bases. The CDR3 runs 16 residues. DNA of the CDR3: TGTGCCAGCAGCCAAGAGGGCGGGGCCTCTGGAAACACCATATATTTT. Amino acids: CASSQEGGASGNTIYF.

This chain links TRBV18 with TRBJ1-1; weak D call: TRBD1 (5 bases). The CDR3 covers 14 residues. Germline lookup yields CDR1 KGHSH and CDR2 LQKENI. Trimming cost V 2 bases and J 2 bases, with 9 bases left between them. The CDR3 spells CASSPGTLNTEAFF. The DNA for the CDR3 is TGTGCCAGCTCACCAGGGACTTTAAACACTGAAGCTTTCTTT.

The rearrangement joins TRBV28 to TRBJ2-5; 9 nucleotides agree with TRBD1. CDR3 length: 15 residues. Germline V lookup: CDR1 MDHEN, CDR2 SYDVKM. The V and J ends lost 5 bases and 5 bases, in that order; junction bases with no gene match: 9. The CDR3 loop is CASSTPGQGVETQYF. Written as DNA, the CDR3 is TGTGCCAGCAGTACACCGGGACAGGGTGTTGAGACCCAGTACTTC.

This sequence joins TRBV5-1 and TRBJ2-2, with TRBD1 as a possible D gene (6 bases). The CDR3 contains 15 residues. The V end lost 0 bases, the J end lost 3 bases, and 9 bases lay between the germline ends. CDR1 and CDR2 (germline): SGHRS, YFSETQ. The CDR3 loop reads CASSLVGGHTGELFF. The CDR3 region has the DNA TGCGCCAGCAGCTTGGTTGGGGGCCACACCGGGGAGCTGTTTTTT.

The chain uses TRBV9 and TRBJ2-2; the match to TRBD2 covers 9 bases. The V gene's germline CDR1 is SGDLS and CDR2 YYNGEE. The CDR3 is 14 amino acids. The V segment lost 5 bases and the J segment 4 bases; nucleotides outside the gene matches: 3. In nucleotides, the CDR3 is TGTGCCAGCAGAGCGGGAGGAGGCACCGGGGAGCTGTTTTTT. Protein sequence: CASRAGGGTGELFF.

CDR3 coding DNA: TGTGCCAGCAGCTCACAGGGGGTGACCTACAATGAGCAGTTCTTC. Translation gives CASSSQGVTYNEQFF. The chain uses TRBV7-8 and TRBJ2-1, with 8 positions matching TRBD1. V dropped 4 bases and J dropped 2; count of bases not matched to a gene: 4. The length of the CDR3 is 15 residues. The germline CDR1 and CDR2 sequences are SGHVS and FQNEAQ. Full variable domain (remainder filled in from reference TRBV7-8 and TRBJ2-1): GAGVSQSPRYKVAKRGQDVALRCDPISGHVSLFWYQQALGQGPEFLTYFQNEAQLDKSGLPSDRFFAERPEGSVSTLKIQRTQQEDSAVYLCASSSQGVTYNEQFFGPGTRLTVL.

This clone was seen only a few times. This sequence joins TRBV7-9 and TRBJ1-1; D is undetermined. CDR3 length: 13 residues. Trimming stripped 5 bases from V and 1 base from J, with 8 bases between. Germline V CDR1 and CDR2: SEHNR, FQNEAQ (reference sequence). The DNA of the CDR3 is TGTGCCAGCAGCACAACCGAGAACACTGAAGCTTTCTTT. Protein product: CASSTTENTEAFF.

The chain employs TRBV5-6 and TRBJ2-2; perhaps TRBD2 as D (6 bases). Per the germline V gene, CDR1 is SGHDT and CDR2 is YYEEEE. The CDR3 length is 14 residues. V was clipped by 3 bases and J by 2 bases, with 8 bases between them. CDR3 sequence reads: CASSWGTNTGELFF. The CDR3 region has the DNA TGTGCCAGCAGCTGGGGGACTAACACCGGGGAGCTGTTTTTT.

The J gene is TRBJ2-3, the V gene TRBV28; D not resolved. Germline CDR1 is MDHEN and CDR2 is SYDVKM. The CDR3 runs to 11 residues. Here the CDR3 reads CVSGTTDTQYF. The DNA of the CDR3 is TGTGTCTCGGGTACCACAGATACGCAGTATTTT.

This clone was seen only once. The chain combines TRBV19 with TRBJ1-6, with 7 bases lining up with TRBD1. The CDR3 is made up of 13 amino acids. V dropped 6 bases and J dropped 9; count of bases not matched to a gene: 5. Per the germline V gene, CDR1 is LNHDA and CDR2 is SQIVND (reference sequence). The DNA for the CDR3 is TGTGCCAGTAGGAATCACAGGGGTTCACCCCTCCACTTT. Translation gives CASRNHRGSPLHF.

Here the CDR3 DNA reads TGTGCCAGCAGCCCACCCGGGACATTCTACGAGCAGTACTTC. It specifies CASSPPGTFYEQYF. This chain uses TRBV7-6 with TRBJ2-7, with a possible D match to TRBD1 (6 bases). The CDR3 sequence is 14 residues long. Trimming shortened V by 5 bases and J by 3 bases, and 14 bases separated the two germline ends. Germline lookup yields CDR1 SGHVS and CDR2 FNYEAQ.

V and J are TRBV27 and TRBJ1-2; 8 bases match TRBD1. CDR1 and CDR2 from the germline V gene are MNHEY and SMNVEV (reference sequence). The CDR3 sequence is 16 residues long. The J segment lost 2 bases and the V segment lost 6 bases, leaving 11 bases of the junction unmatched. The CDR3 reads CASSQLGGQGNYGYTF. As DNA, the CDR3 is TGTGCCAGCAGCCAGCTAGGAGGACAGGGCAACTATGGCTACACCTTC.

This chain connects TRBV7-9 to TRBJ1-5; D may be TRBD1 (5 bases). This CDR3 is built from 12 residues. The germline gives CDR1 SEHNR, CDR2 FQNEAQ (reference sequence). Trimming took off 3 bases at V and 6 bases at J, with 6 bases between the two ends. CDR3 sequence: CASSLDIQPQHF. Here the CDR3 DNA reads TGTGCCAGCAGCTTGGACATTCAGCCCCAGCATTTT. Drawing the rest from reference TRBV7-9 and TRBJ1-5, the complete variable domain is DTGVSQNPRHKITKRGQNVTFRCDPISEHNRLYWYRQTLGQGPEFLTYFQNEAQLEKSRLLSDRFSAERPKGSFSTLEIQRTEQGDSAMYLCASSLDIQPQHFGDGTRLSIL.